This TCR beta chain was captured by sequencing in a study of blood T cell repertoires in COVID-19 (dated by TCRdb to 2018 to 2020). Broadly, across the study: The collaborator samples originated in the United States, Italy and Spain and spanned the acute and convalescent phases of COVID-19. The material from the prospective study consisted of cDNA or gDNA derived from T cells, B-cell-depleted T cells, or PBMCs. The dataset comprised deeply sampled blood TCRbeta repertoires from subjects exposed to, actively infected with, or recovered from COVID-19. A freely available public database, intended as a resource for researchers studying the immune response to SARS-CoV-2, is where the repertoires were released. Samples were obtained from the ongoing ImmuneRACE study (first 160 participants) and from over a thousand subjects provided by 6 global collaborators. Sample metadata almost always included a de-identified subject ID, COVID-19 status, age in years and sex. Where available, HLA class I and class II types were obtained from metadata supplied by the sample provider rather than from assay-based typing. General conclusions and limits of the study: Clinical and demographic metadata were provided uncurated, with the amount varying by source and participant.

With regard to this clone: Its antigen is not yet known. No base quality information exists; no much larger clone differs at one position.

At the junction V is shortened by 5 bases and J by 4 bases, with 16 bases in between. The CDR1 and CDR2 encoded by the germline V gene are SGHDT and YYEEEE. The CDR3, cysteine through phenylalanine, is 16 amino acids long. The entry retains the CDR3 DNA only, 48 bases that are in frame from base 1. TCRbeta CDR3 regions were amplified from genomic DNA using the immunoSEQ Assay, a bias-controlled multiplex PCR. Per the original workflow: Nucleated cell counts per sample were estimated from amplification of reference gene primers within the assay. Sequence reads were collapsed and filtered to measure the absolute abundance of every unique TCRbeta CDR3 rearrangement. For each sample, productive Simpson clonality was calculated as the square root of Simpson's diversity index over productive rearrangements. TCRdb took over this immuneACCESS table, retaining in-frame rearrangements with V and J assigned. Such tables are incomplete; in checked studies, under half of the missing clones stem from an unresolved V gene, and the remainder is unexplained. The V and J calls and clone size are taken from that table; D and trimming were inferred from the DNA. In this sample the table shows a few hundred thousand clones, 90% of which occur a single time. The biggest ten clones account for around 4.3% of the sample.

Participants in the prospective study were aged roughly 18 to 89 years, lived in some 24 United States geographic areas, and enrolled through a virtual design. Cohort assignment in the prospective study relied on participant-reported clinical history from a screening survey and a study questionnaire. In the prospective study, whole blood, serum and a nasopharyngeal or oropharyngeal swab were collected from each participant by mobile phlebotomists. Prospective study participants could optionally give additional blood draws and questionnaires over an approximately two-month period. Blood samples from the prospective study were shipped frozen or at room temperature prior to DNA extraction.

Sequenced material: PBMCs or T cells enriched from blood (not recorded which). Recombination linked TRBV5-6 to TRBJ2-6; possibly the D gene is TRBD2, per 6 matching bases. This receptor was taken from a woman aged 18-29 years with acute COVID-19. The CDR3 here reads CASSYMRGTGANVLTF. The bases read TGTGCCAGCAGTTATATGCGGGGCACAGGGGCCAACGTCCTGACTTTC.